The source of this TCR beta chain is a study of tumor-infiltrating lymphocytes in primary liver carcinoma. cDNA specific to TCR beta was made from 450 to 650 ng of total RNA, with a constant-region primer employed for priming. Modified slightly, ARM-PCR produced TCR beta libraries over three nested multiplex PCR rounds. One entry per CDR3 protein, called by TCRdb with MiXCR from the multiplex PCR reads. In the table there are approximately 110,000 distinct CDR3 sequences, around two thirds of which are singletons. Findings and caveats of the study: Less overlap was seen in tumor-adjacent and tumor-blood pairs than in tumor region pairs. Tumors had a significantly higher top-250-clone fraction than blood (p = 0.039).

Joint extraction of RNA and DNA used roughly 20-32 mg of bulk tissue that was unsorted. The cohort consisted of patients whose primary liver carcinoma was surgically resected. As concerns this clonotype: Its antigen is unidentified. Since the CDR3 does not end with the conserved phenylalanine or tryptophan, this likely comes from a read error.

This TCR derives from a woman aged 55-70 years with primary liver carcinoma and hepatitis B virus infection. The specimen was liver tumor tissue from sampling region 1. Subset noted: tumor region T1, superior pole.

CDR3: CASSVVDDRSPLHL. CDR3 DNA: TGTGCCAGCAGCGTTGTGGATGACCGTTCACCCCTCCACTTA. The rearrangement links TRBV11-2 to TRBJ1-6; D not resolved. V lost 5 bases to trimming and J lost 9 bases, with 14 bases between them. The germline V gene encodes CDR1 SGHAT and CDR2 FQNNGV. The length of the CDR3 is 14 residues.